What follows is one T cell receptor (beta chain) and its context. Its antigen is currently unknown. Amplified TCR beta CDR3 regions derived from RNA transcripts. First-round RT-PCR of the TCR CDR3 relied on the HTBI primer set. MiXCR, run by TCRdb on the multiplex PCR reads, gives a single entry per CDR3 protein. Of around 580,000 distinct CDR3 sequences in the sample, 46% are singletons; the top ten hold around 7.7%. The entry originates in a study of T cells in Graves' hyperthyroidism and ophthalmopathy. There are 11 residues in the CDR3. The germline CDR1 and CDR2 sequences are GTSNPN and SVGIG (reference sequence). V gave up 8 bases and J gave up 3 bases, with 7 bases separating them. Study-level results: A 13 V-J signature model discriminated ophthalmopathy versus stable hyperthyroidism. Among clonotypes expanded in thyroid above 0.001, most were also found in blood.

Stability of Graves' hyperthyroidism was defined as absent ophthalmopathy progression within 18 months. Newly diagnosed hyperthyroidism patients aged 18 to 65 years had disease lasting under 2 months. The sequenced sample consisted of peripheral blood or thyroid tissue (not recorded which). This TCR came from a woman younger than 30 with Graves' hyperthyroidism. The V gene is TRBV30, the J gene TRBJ1-4; D is undetermined. The CDR3 loop reads CARRANEKLFF. CDR3 coding DNA: TGTGCCCGGCGCGCTAATGAAAAACTGTTTTTT.